The 31 T cell receptor beta chains presented below share a single source sample, sequenced in a study of human T cells and chemical hapten exposure (dated by TCRdb to about 2021). This specimen's time point label, interpreted: patch test 1, 2 weeks after DPC sensitization. In the paper's terms, the treatment or condition label means: therapeutic diphenylcyclopropenone sensitization with weekly scalp DPC. Library method: RACE. Sequencing instrument: NextSeq 500. TCRdb redid the processing of the public reads, applying fastp at Q25 and MiXCR, and retained in-frame beta chains. Records with the same CDR3 protein are collapsed into one entry carrying the most frequent genes and DNA. This sample gives 79,000 or so distinct CDR3 sequences in total; approximately 10% of them show up just once. The top ten clonotypes cover 1.3% to 1.5% of the sample. The sequencing used whole blood, collected in connection with sensitization to the hapten diphenylcyclopropenone (DPC). These receptors were collected from a woman aged 50 to 60 with alopecia areata. Some clones in this sample may be carry-over from other donors' samples.

This clonotype was found a few times. The rearrangement links TRBV7-6 to TRBJ2-1; 13 bases fit TRBD2. The trim removed 6 bases at V and 8 bases at J, leaving 4 bases unmatched. The CDR3 totals 14 residues. Germline V gives CDR1 SGHVS, CDR2 FNYEAQ. Here the CDR3 DNA reads TGTGCCAGCAGTGGACTAGCGGGAGCCTATGAGCAGTTCTTC. This codes for CASSGLAGAYEQFF.

The rearrangement uses TRBV11-2 and TRBJ2-3; D may be TRBD1 or TRBD2 (5 bases each). The CDR3 runs to 15 residues. Trimming left V 5 bases short and J 8 bases short, with 20 bases between. Germline CDR1 reads SGHAT; CDR2 reads FQNNGV. CDR3 sequence: CASSTRDPRTGTQYF. DNA of the CDR3: TGTGCCAGCAGCACCCGGGACCCCAGGACGGGTACGCAGTATTTT.

The chain employs TRBV3-1 and TRBJ1-5; D might be TRBD1 (6 bases). The V end was cut by 3 bases, the J end by 1 base, with 16 bases between. The germline gives CDR1 LGHDT, CDR2 YNNKEL (reference sequence). The CDR3 spans 17 residues. The CDR3 DNA is TGTGCCAGCAGCCACTCTTGGGGGGGCACAAGCAATCAGCCCCAGCATTTT. Residues: CASSHSWGGTSNQPQHF.

Many counts were recorded for this clonotype. This chain connects TRBV5-1 to TRBJ2-3, with 10 nucleotides matching TRBD1. The junction had 2 bases not matched to a gene; V was cut back by 5 bases and J by 2 bases. The CDR3 sequence is 14 residues long. Germline CDR1 is SGHRS and CDR2 is YFSETQ. The CDR3 sequence is CASSGTGATDTQYF. In DNA, the CDR3 is TGCGCCAGCAGTGGGACAGGGGCCACAGATACGCAGTATTTT.

Many counts were recorded for this clonotype. The chain carries TRBV7-2 and TRBJ1-2; 12 bases agree with TRBD1. The CDR3 is 17 residues long. With 5 bases clipped from V and 6 bases from J, the junction kept 13 bases outside the gene matches. The germline CDR1 and CDR2 sequences are SGHTA and FQGNSA. The CDR3 DNA reads TGTGCCAGCAGCCAAAAGGGGGGACAGGGGGCCCCCGATGGCTACACCTTC. It translates to CASSQKGGQGAPDGYTF.

The rearrangement uses TRBV29-1 and TRBJ2-7; D is ambiguous. This CDR3 comprises 14 residues. V lost 3 bases and J lost 2, with 14 bases in between. From germline, CDR1 is SQVTM and CDR2 ANQGSEA. The CDR3 bases are TGCAGCGTTGACTCGGGCAGGAACACCTACGAGCAGTACTTC. The encoded protein is CSVDSGRNTYEQYF.

This clonotype was observed a handful of times. The chain has TRBV7-2 and TRBJ2-3, with D possibly TRBD2 on 5 matching bases. CDR3 size: 14 residues. The V end was cut by 1 base, the J end by 5 bases, with 10 bases between. Germline CDR1 SGHTA, CDR2 FQGNSA. The CDR3 loop is CASSLDYAGDTQYF. CDR3 bases: TGTGCCAGCAGCTTAGACTACGCGGGAGATACGCAGTATTTT.

V and J are TRBV6-2 or TRBV6-3 and TRBJ1-5; unclear D gene. V gave up 4 bases and J gave up 2 bases, with 15 bases separating them. The CDR3 spans 16 residues. The germline gives CDR1 MNHEY, CDR2 SVGEGT. The CDR3 spells CASSSLLGMGNQPQHF. CDR3 DNA: TGTGCCAGCAGTTCACTCCTGGGAATGGGCAATCAGCCCCAGCATTTT.

The genes are TRBV11-2 and TRBJ2-5; D not certain. Looked up from germline, CDR1 is SGHAT and CDR2 is FQNNGV. Between the trimmed V and J ends, which lost 5 bases and 2 bases, there was a span of 3 bases. CDR3 length: 11 residues. The CDR3 nucleotides are TGTGCCAGCAGCGAACAAGAGACCCAGTACTTC. Its protein product is CASSEQETQYF.

This clonotype has just a few counts. CDR3 DNA: TGCGCCAGCCTTGACAGGGGAAGGGTGAACACTGAAGCTTTCTTT. The encoded protein is CASLDRGRVNTEAFF. The chain joins TRBV10-2 to TRBJ1-1; 8 bases fit TRBD1. Germline CDR1 and CDR2: WSHSY and SAAADI. The CDR3 has 15 amino acids. V lost 8 bases, J lost 0 bases, and 8 bases stayed unmatched.

The rearrangement links TRBV28 to TRBJ2-7; TRBD2 is a possible D gene (5 bases). CDR1 and CDR2 (germline): MDHEN, SYDVKM. The CDR3 runs 12 residues. Deletions cut 5 bases from V and 6 bases from J, with 11 bases between. The CDR3 here is CASSPTRSEQYF. CDR3 nucleotides: TGTGCCAGCAGTCCCACTAGGTCCGAGCAGTACTTC.

The sample holds a few counts of this clonotype. The J gene is TRBJ1-1, the V gene TRBV9; the D gene is possibly TRBD1 (5 bases). The V gene's germline CDR1 is SGDLS and CDR2 YYNGEE. This CDR3 has 14 residues. V lost 4 bases to trimming and J lost 0 bases, with 10 bases between them. The CDR3 here is CASSQGRLNTEAFF. DNA of the CDR3: TGTGCCAGCAGCCAGGGACGGCTGAACACTGAAGCTTTCTTT.

The chain has TRBV5-1 and TRBJ2-1; 10 nucleotides agree with TRBD2. This CDR3 contains 18 residues. The V segment lost 2 bases and the J segment 0 bases; nucleotides outside the gene matches: 8. Germline CDR1 and CDR2: SGHRS and YFSETQ. CDR3 nucleotide sequence: TGCGCCAGCAGCTTCGGACTAGCGGTCGCCAGCTCCTACAATGAGCAGTTCTTC. This encodes CASSFGLAVASSYNEQFF.

At least ten counts were recorded for this clonotype. The gene calls are TRBV27 and TRBJ2-7; 7 bases are a match to TRBD2. With 3 bases clipped from V and 0 bases from J, the junction kept 11 bases outside the gene matches. CDR1 MNHEY and CDR2 SMNVEV come from the germline V gene (reference sequence). This CDR3 is 17 amino acids long. The CDR3 here is CASSFLPGGGSSYEQYF. CDR3 bases: TGTGCCAGCAGTTTCCTCCCCGGGGGAGGGAGCTCCTACGAGCAGTACTTC.

This clonotype was picked up many times. This chain connects TRBV15 to TRBJ2-7, with 7 bases matching TRBD1. Trimming removed 0 bases from V and 0 bases from J; junction bases left unmatched: 5. The CDR3 is 16 residues long. Germline assignment: CDR1 LNHNV and CDR2 YYDKDF (reference sequence). The CDR3 reads CATSRDTTGSSYEQYF. CDR3 sequence (DNA): TGTGCCACCAGCAGAGATACGACAGGGAGCTCCTACGAGCAGTACTTC.

The chain couples TRBV3-1 to TRBJ1-4; D call uncertain. This CDR3 region has 14 residues. Germline-derived CDR1 and CDR2 are LGHDT and YNNKEL (reference sequence). V lost 3 bases to trimming and J lost 0 bases, with 5 bases between them. CDR3 residues: CASSQGATNEKLFF. Here the CDR3 DNA reads TGTGCCAGCAGCCAGGGTGCAACTAATGAAAAACTGTTTTTT.

This clonotype came up many times. This chain uses TRBV18 with TRBJ2-7; perhaps TRBD2 as D (5 bases). The germline V gene has CDR1 KGHSH and CDR2 LQKENI. The CDR3 loop spans 17 amino acids. V was shortened by 3 bases and J by 2 bases, with 20 bases between the two germline ends. The CDR3 sequence: CASSPLPPGAGPYEQYF. CDR3 coding DNA: TGTGCCAGCTCACCTCTTCCTCCGGGTGCGGGCCCCTACGAGCAGTACTTC.

The V and J genes are TRBV5-1 and TRBJ2-3; 8 nucleotides agree with TRBD2. The CDR3 runs 15 residues. Trimming at V came to 0 bases and at J to 3 bases, leaving 3 bases not matched to a gene. Germline loops: CDR1 SGHRS, CDR2 YFSETQ. The CDR3 DNA reads TGCGCCAGCAGCTTGGTAGCGGGACCGACAGATACGCAGTATTTT. Translated: CASSLVAGPTDTQYF.

This clonotype was seen at least ten times. This rearrangement joins TRBV29-1 to TRBJ2-2, with no clear D. The V gene lost 3 bases and the J gene lost 1 base, with 3 bases spanning the gap. Germline lookup yields CDR1 SQVTM and CDR2 ANQGSEA. The CDR3 contains 12 residues. This chain's CDR3 is CSVERNTGELFF. As DNA, the CDR3 is TGCAGCGTTGAGAGGAACACCGGGGAGCTGTTTTTT.

This clonotype has ten or more counts. This chain connects TRBV29-1 to TRBJ1-3; D uncertain. From germline, CDR1 is SQVTM and CDR2 ANQGSEA. This CDR3 has 11 residues. V was clipped by 4 bases and J by 3 bases, with 4 bases between them. CDR3 in amino acids: CSVVDGNTIYF. CDR3 bases: TGCAGCGTTGTTGATGGAAACACCATATATTTT. Together with reference TRBV29-1 and TRBJ1-3, the CDR3 gives the full variable domain: SAVISQKPSRDICQRGTSLTIQCQVDSQVTMMFWYRQQPGQSLTLIATANQGSEATYESGFVIDKFPISRPNLTFSTLTVSNMSPEDSSIYLCSVVDGNTIYFGEGSWLTVV.

This clonotype was counted at least ten times. The CDR3, as DNA: TGTGCCAGCAGCTTAGGGACAGGGGGCGCTGGCTACACCTTC. Protein product: CASSLGTGGAGYTF. The gene calls are TRBV7-6 and TRBJ1-2; TRBD1 agrees at 11 bases. The trim removed 1 base at V and 7 bases at J, leaving 2 bases unmatched. This CDR3 region has 14 residues. The germline gives CDR1 SGHVS, CDR2 FNYEAQ.

This clonotype has more than one count but fewer than ten. The genes are TRBV27 and TRBJ1-5; a weak D match, TRBD1 (6 bases). The CDR3 totals 14 residues. CDR1 is MNHEY, CDR2 SMNVEV, per germline (reference sequence). The V end lost 8 bases, the J end lost 0 bases, and 11 bases lay between the germline ends. CDR3 loop: CASQRTASNQPQHF. DNA for the CDR3: TGTGCCAGCCAAAGGACAGCTAGCAATCAGCCCCAGCATTTT.

This clonotype turned up a few times. The chain links TRBV6-6 to TRBJ1-5; D remains unclear. The germline V gene encodes CDR1 MNHNY and CDR2 SVGAGI (reference sequence). The CDR3 is made up of 14 amino acids. V lost 2 bases, J lost 1 base, and 6 bases lay in between. CDR3 amino acids: CASSYTDSNQPQHF. In nucleotides, the CDR3 is TGTGCCAGCAGTTACACGGACAGCAATCAGCCCCAGCATTTT.

CDR3 in amino acids: CASTTTGYGYTF. The CDR3 nucleotides read TGTGCCAGCACTACCACCGGCTATGGCTACACCTTC. This chain joins TRBV12-3 or TRBV12-4 and TRBJ1-2; D is uncertain. The CDR3 loop spans 12 amino acids. Deletions cut 7 bases from V and 4 bases from J, with 10 bases between.

In its sample, this clonotype was seen many times. The CDR3 coding sequence is TGTGCCAGCAGCCAAGGGTCGTGGCTCCAGCCCACATTCACAGATACGCAGTATTTT. Encoded protein: CASSQGSWLQPTFTDTQYF. The chain couples TRBV4-2 to TRBJ2-3; D is ambiguous. Germline V gene data show CDR1 as LGHNA and CDR2 as YNFKEQ. Trimming took 1 base from V and 2 from J, leaving 22 bases between them. CDR3 length equals 19 residues.

This clonotype was detected ten times or more. V is TRBV20-1 and J is TRBJ1-4, with D unresolved. The CDR3 loop spans 14 amino acids. The V end lost 6 bases, the J end lost 7 bases, and 18 bases lay between the germline ends. Germline V gives CDR1 DFQATT, CDR2 SNEGSKA (reference sequence). CDR3: CSAQQALGAEKLFF. In DNA form, the CDR3 reads TGCAGTGCCCAGCAGGCCTTAGGCGCTGAAAAACTGTTTTTT.

Many counts were recorded for this clonotype. DNA for the CDR3: TGTGCCAGCAGCTCTCCTAGCGGTGGGGCGGGCACAGATACGCAGTATTTT. Its protein product is CASSSPSGGAGTDTQYF. This sequence joins TRBV7-6 and TRBJ2-3; 7 nucleotides align to TRBD2. The CDR3 totals 17 residues. Trimming at V came to 4 bases and at J to 1 base, leaving 11 bases not matched to a gene. CDR1 is SGHVS, CDR2 FNYEAQ, per germline.

The sample holds a few counts of this clonotype. The CDR3 DNA sequence: TGTGCCAGCAGTCCGGGGGGTGAGCAGTTCTTC. This encodes CASSPGGEQFF. The chain links TRBV12-3 or TRBV12-4 to TRBJ2-1, with 7 bases aligning to TRBD2. This CDR3 has 11 residues. V shed 5 bases, J shed 9 bases, and the junction held 1 base outside the gene matches.

The chain is built from TRBV7-3 and TRBJ2-5, with TRBD1 identical over 9 bases. The CDR3 has 15 residues. V was clipped by 3 bases and J by 4 bases; unmatched bases: 6. From germline, CDR1 is SGHTA and CDR2 FQGTGA. The CDR3 coding sequence is TGTGCCAGCAGCTTGACCGGGACAGGGTCAGAGACCCAGTACTTC. Translating gives CASSLTGTGSETQYF.

Of note for this clonotype: Germline and junction disagree at one end, which may indicate a read error. V usage is TRBV20-1 and J usage is TRBJ2-2, with D maybe TRBD2 (5 bases). This CDR3 has 13 residues. CDR1 and CDR2 from the germline V gene are DFQATT and SNEGSKA (reference sequence). The CDR3 nucleotides are TGCAGTGCTAGAGATATGCTCGCCGGGGAGCTGTTATTT. This gives the protein CSARDMLAGELLF.

V usage is TRBV7-6 and J usage is TRBJ2-5; the D is unclear. The CDR3 runs to 13 residues. V was shortened by 5 bases and J by 4 bases, with 11 bases between the two germline ends. Germline assignment: CDR1 SGHVS and CDR2 FNYEAQ. The chain's CDR3 is CASSPGVRETQYF. CDR3 in DNA: TGTGCCAGCAGCCCAGGCGTCCGAGAGACCCAGTACTTC.